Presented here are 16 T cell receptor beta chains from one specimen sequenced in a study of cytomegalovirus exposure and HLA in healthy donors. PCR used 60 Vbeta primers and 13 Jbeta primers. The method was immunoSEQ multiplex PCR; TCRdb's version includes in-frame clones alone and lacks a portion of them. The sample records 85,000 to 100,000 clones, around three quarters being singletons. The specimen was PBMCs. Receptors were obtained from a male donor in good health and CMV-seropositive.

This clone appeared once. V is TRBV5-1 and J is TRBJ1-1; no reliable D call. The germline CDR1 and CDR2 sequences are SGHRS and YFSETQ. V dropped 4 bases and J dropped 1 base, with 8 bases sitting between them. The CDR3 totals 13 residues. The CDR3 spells CASSVTSNTEAFF. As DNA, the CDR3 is TGCGCCAGCAGCGTGACATCGAACACTGAAGCTTTCTTT.

The CDR3: CASSVVHSDVGGYTF. The CDR3 bases are TGTGCCAGCAGCGTAGTCCATTCAGATGTTGGTGGCTACACCTTC. The V call is TRBV9, the J call TRBJ1-2; D is ambiguous. V shed 0 bases and J shed 7 bases, with 16 bases lying between them. This CDR3 is 15 amino acids long. Germline values: CDR1 SGDLS, CDR2 YYNGEE. Filled out from reference TRBV9 and TRBJ1-2, the complete variable domain reads DSGVTQTPKHLITATGQRVTLRCSPRSGDLSVYWYQQSLDQGLQFLIQYYNGEERAKGNILERFSAQQFPDLHSELNLSSLELGDSALYFCASSVVHSDVGGYTFGSGTRLTVV.

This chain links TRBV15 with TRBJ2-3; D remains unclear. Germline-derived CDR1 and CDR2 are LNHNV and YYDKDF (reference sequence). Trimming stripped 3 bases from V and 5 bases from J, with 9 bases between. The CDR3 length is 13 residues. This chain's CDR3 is CATSSNPGDTQYF. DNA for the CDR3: TGTGCCACCAGCAGTAACCCAGGAGATACGCAGTATTTT.

This chain's CDR3 is CAWRDLGAWSTEAFF. CDR3 bases: TGTGCCTGGAGAGACCTTGGGGCTTGGAGCACTGAAGCTTTCTTT. The J gene is TRBJ1-1, the V gene TRBV30; D perhaps matches TRBD1 (5 bases). CDR3 length equals 15 residues. Germline-derived CDR1 and CDR2 are GTSNPN and SVGIG (reference sequence). V lost 3 bases to trimming and J lost 4 bases, with 18 bases between them.

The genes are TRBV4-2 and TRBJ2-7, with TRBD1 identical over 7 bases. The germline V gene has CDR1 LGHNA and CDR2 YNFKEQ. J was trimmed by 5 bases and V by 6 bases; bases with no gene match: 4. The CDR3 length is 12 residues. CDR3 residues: CASRGQEDEQYF. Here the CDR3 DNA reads TGTGCCAGCAGAGGACAGGAGGACGAGCAGTACTTC.

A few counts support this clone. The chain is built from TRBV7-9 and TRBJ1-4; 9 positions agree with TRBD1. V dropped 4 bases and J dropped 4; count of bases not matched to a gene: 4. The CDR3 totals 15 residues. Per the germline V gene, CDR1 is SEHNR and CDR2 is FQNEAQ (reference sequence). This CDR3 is CASSSSDRGNEKLFF. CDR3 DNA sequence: TGTGCCAGCAGCTCCTCGGACAGGGGTAATGAAAAACTGTTTTTT.

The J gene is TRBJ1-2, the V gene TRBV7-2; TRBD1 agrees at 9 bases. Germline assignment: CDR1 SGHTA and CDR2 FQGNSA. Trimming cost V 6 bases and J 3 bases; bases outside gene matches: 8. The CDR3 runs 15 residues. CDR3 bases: TGTGCCAGCAGTCCACAGGGGGCTAGTCACTATGGCTACACCTTC. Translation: CASSPQGASHYGYTF. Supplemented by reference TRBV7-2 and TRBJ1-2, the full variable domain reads GAGVSQSPSNKVTEKGKDVELRCDPISGHTALYWYRQSLGQGLEFLIYFQGNSAPDKSGLPSDRFSAERTGGSVSTLTIQRTQQEDSAVYLCASSPQGASHYGYTFGSGTRLTVV.

In DNA, the CDR3 is TGCGCCAGCAGCTTGAGCGGGGAGAATGAAAAACTGTTTTTT. It is translated as CASSLSGENEKLFF. The rearrangement links TRBV5-1 to TRBJ1-4; unclear D gene. CDR1 SGHRS and CDR2 YFSETQ come from the germline V gene. This CDR3 comprises 14 residues. Trimming cost V 1 base and J 5 bases, with 9 bases left between them. The full variable domain, with the rest looked up from reference TRBV5-1 and TRBJ1-4, is KAGVTQTPRYLIKTRGQQVTLSCSPISGHRSVSWYQQTPGQGLQFLFEYFSETQRNKGNFPGRFSGRQFSNSRSEMNVSTLELGDSALYLCASSLSGENEKLFFGSGTQLSVL.

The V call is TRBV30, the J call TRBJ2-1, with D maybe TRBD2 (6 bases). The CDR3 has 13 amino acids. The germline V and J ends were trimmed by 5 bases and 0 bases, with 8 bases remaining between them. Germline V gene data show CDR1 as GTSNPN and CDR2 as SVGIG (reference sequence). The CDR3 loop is CAWGTGSYNEQFF. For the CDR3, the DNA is TGTGCCTGGGGGACTGGCTCCTACAATGAGCAGTTCTTC.

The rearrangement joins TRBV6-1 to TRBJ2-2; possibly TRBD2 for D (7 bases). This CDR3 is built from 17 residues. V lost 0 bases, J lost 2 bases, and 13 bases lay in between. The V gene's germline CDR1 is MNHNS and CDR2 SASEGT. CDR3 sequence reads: CASSEATGGLNTGELFF. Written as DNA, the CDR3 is TGTGCCAGCAGTGAAGCAACGGGGGGCCTTAACACCGGGGAGCTGTTTTTT.

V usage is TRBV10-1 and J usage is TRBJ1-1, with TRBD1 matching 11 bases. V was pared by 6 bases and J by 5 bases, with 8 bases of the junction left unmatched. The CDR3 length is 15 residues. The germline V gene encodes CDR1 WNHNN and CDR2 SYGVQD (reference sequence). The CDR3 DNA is TGCGCCAGCAGCCCGGGACAGGGGGTTGTTACTGAAGCTTTCTTT. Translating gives CASSPGQGVVTEAFF.

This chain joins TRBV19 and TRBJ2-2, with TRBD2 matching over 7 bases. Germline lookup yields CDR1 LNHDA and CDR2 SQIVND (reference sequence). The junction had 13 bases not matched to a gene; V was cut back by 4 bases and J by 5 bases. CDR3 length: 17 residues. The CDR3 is CASSTPPGGSKTGELFF. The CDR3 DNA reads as TGTGCCAGTAGTACTCCTCCGGGGGGAAGTAAGACCGGGGAGCTGTTTTTT.

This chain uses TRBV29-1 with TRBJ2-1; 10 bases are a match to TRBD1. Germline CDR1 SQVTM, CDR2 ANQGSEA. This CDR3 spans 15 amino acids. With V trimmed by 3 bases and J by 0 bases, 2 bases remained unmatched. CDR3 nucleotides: TGCAGCGTTGACCGGACAGGGGGCTCCTACAATGAGCAGTTCTTC. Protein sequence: CSVDRTGGSYNEQFF.

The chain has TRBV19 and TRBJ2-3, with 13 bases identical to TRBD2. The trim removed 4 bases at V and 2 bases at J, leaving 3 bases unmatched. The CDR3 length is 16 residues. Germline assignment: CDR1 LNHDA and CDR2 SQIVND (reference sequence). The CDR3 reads CASSNGLAGDTDTQYF. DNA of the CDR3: TGTGCCAGTAGTAACGGACTAGCGGGGGACACAGATACGCAGTATTTT.

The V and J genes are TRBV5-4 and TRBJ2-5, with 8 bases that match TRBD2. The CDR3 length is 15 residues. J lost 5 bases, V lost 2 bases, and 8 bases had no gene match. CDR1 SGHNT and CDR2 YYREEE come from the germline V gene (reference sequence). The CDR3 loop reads CASSFKISGVETQYF. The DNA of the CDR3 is TGTGCCAGCAGCTTCAAGATTAGCGGGGTGGAGACCCAGTACTTC.

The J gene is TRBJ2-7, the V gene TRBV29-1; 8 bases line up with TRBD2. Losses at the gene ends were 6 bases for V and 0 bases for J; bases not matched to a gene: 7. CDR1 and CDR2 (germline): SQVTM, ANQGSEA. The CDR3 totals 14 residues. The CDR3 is CSVRAGGFSYEQYF. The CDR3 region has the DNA TGCAGCGTAAGGGCGGGGGGCTTCTCCTACGAGCAGTACTTC.